Below, 16 T cell receptor beta chains from the same sample are listed, as sequenced in a study of T cells in Graves' hyperthyroidism and ophthalmopathy (dated by TCRdb to the late 2010s). The library relied on multiplex PCR. The listed sequencing device is Illumina HiSeq 2000. Amplification of TCR beta CDR3 regions was carried out from RNA transcripts. The first round of RT-PCR for the TCR CDR3 was performed with the HTBI primer set and the Qiagen OneStep RT-PCR kit. In-frame beta chains were kept once TCRdb had trimmed the public reads at Q25 with fastp and called clones with MiXCR. A single entry per CDR3 protein holds the most common genes and DNA from its merged rows. The sample table lists approximately 610,000 distinct CDR3 sequences, over 15% of them with a count of one. 18% of the sample lies in the top ten. The specimen was blood. The receptors shown here come from a woman younger than 30 with Graves' hyperthyroidism.

This clonotype has at least ten counts. The CDR3 region is CASTSGTDNTEAFF. The CDR3 nucleotides read TGTGCCAGCACATCCGGGACGGACAACACTGAAGCTTTCTTT. The rearrangement links TRBV5-8 to TRBJ1-1; tentative D call: TRBD1 (5 bases). The V end was cut by 6 bases, the J end by 2 bases, with 14 bases between. Germline V lookup: CDR1 SGHTS, CDR2 YDEGEE. The length of the CDR3 is 14 residues.

This clonotype was picked up many times. The V gene is TRBV20-1, the J gene TRBJ2-2, with 7 bases identical to TRBD2. The CDR3 loop spans 15 amino acids. The germline CDR1 and CDR2 sequences are DFQATT and SNEGSKA (reference sequence). Trimming removed 2 bases from V and 4 bases from J; junction bases left unmatched: 7. CDR3: CSARSGLVVTGELFF. The CDR3 DNA is TGCAGTGCTAGAAGTGGACTAGTGGTCACCGGGGAGCTGTTTTTT.

In the case of this clonotype: It may be a read error: a sequence one base away is much more abundant. This chain links TRBV3-1 with TRBJ2-5, with 8 bases matching TRBD2. Germline CDR1 LGHDT, CDR2 YNNKEL (reference sequence). This CDR3 contains 16 residues. CDR3 loop: CASSQDLASGQEAQYF. The CDR3 region has the DNA TGTGCCAGCAGCCAAGATCTCGCTAGCGGGCAAGAGGCCCAGTACTTC.

This clonotype has at least ten counts. CDR3 sequence: CASSLGQAFREAFF. DNA for the CDR3: TGTGCCAGCAGTTTAGGGCAGGCTTTTCGTGAAGCTTTCTTT. This chain joins TRBV12-3 or TRBV12-4 and TRBJ1-1, with D hard to call. V was cut by 1 base and J by 7 bases, with 13 bases left in between. The CDR3 covers 14 residues.

About this clonotype: It may be a read error: a sequence one base away is much more abundant. The rearrangement links TRBV20-1 to TRBJ2-1; D might be TRBD1 or TRBD2, each matching 5 bases. This CDR3 region has 20 residues. The germline V gene encodes CDR1 DFQATT and CDR2 SNEGSKA (reference sequence). The DNA for the CDR3 is TGCAGTGCTAGAATGGCTCAGGGCCAACTAGTCGGGCAATCCCTTCCTCTGCAGCTCTTC. It is translated as CSARMAQGQLVGQSLPLQLF.

The V call is TRBV9, the J call TRBJ2-2, with 12 bases that match TRBD1. The CDR3 extends over 16 amino acids. Trimming took 0 bases from V and 6 from J; bases not matched to a gene: 3. CDR1 is SGDLS and CDR2 is YYNGEE in the germline V gene. CDR3 DNA: TGTGCCAGCAGCGTAGCGGGGACAGGGGGCGCCGGGGAGCTGTTTTTT. Amino acid sequence: CASSVAGTGGAGELFF. Combining the CDR3 with reference TRBV9 and TRBJ2-2 gives the whole variable domain DSGVTQTPKHLITATGQRVTLRCSPRSGDLSVYWYQQSLDQGLQFLIQYYNGEERAKGNILERFSAQQFPDLHSELNLSSLELGDSALYFCASSVAGTGGAGELFFGEGSRLTVL.

This clonotype was detected only a few times. The chain recombines TRBV9 with TRBJ2-3; 8 bases map to TRBD2. Germline V gene data show CDR1 as SGDLS and CDR2 as YYNGEE. Trimming cost V 0 bases and J 5 bases; bases outside gene matches: 8. The length of the CDR3 is 16 residues. CDR3 DNA sequence: TGTGCCAGCAGCGTAGAACCGGGGGGGCGACAAGATACGCAGTATTTT. As protein: CASSVEPGGRQDTQYF.

Ten or more counts support this clonotype. The rearrangement uses TRBV28 and TRBJ2-5; tentatively, D is TRBD1 (6 bases). This CDR3 is 18 amino acids long. Germline CDR1 and CDR2: MDHEN and SYDVKM. Trimming took 6 bases from V and 5 from J, leaving 28 bases between them. The CDR3 protein is CASSAGQQLREWWETQYF. The CDR3 DNA sequence: TGTGCCAGCAGCGCCGGACAGCAGCTAAGAGAGTGGTGGGAGACCCAGTACTTC.

The chain joins TRBV12-3 or TRBV12-4 to TRBJ1-6, with 7 bases identical to TRBD1. With 7 bases clipped from V and 8 bases from J, the junction kept 8 bases outside the gene matches. This CDR3 region has 14 residues. The CDR3 loop reads CASKRDSLYSPLHF. Here the CDR3 DNA reads TGTGCCAGCAAAAGGGACAGCTTATATTCACCCCTCCACTTT.

The chain is built from TRBV29-1 and TRBJ2-1; TRBD2 agrees at 8 bases. With V trimmed by 5 bases and J by 0 bases, 6 bases remained unmatched. Germline CDR1 reads SQVTM; CDR2 reads ANQGSEA. The CDR3 consists of 15 residues. The CDR3 sequence is CSVHRSGSSYNEQFF. CDR3 coding DNA: TGCAGCGTTCACAGGAGCGGGAGCTCCTACAATGAGCAGTTCTTC.

Notes on this clonotype: One end of the junction varies from germline; a read error may be responsible. V gene TRBV7-9 combines with J gene TRBJ2-1; 8 nucleotides align to TRBD2. This CDR3 has 16 amino acids. Germline CDR1 reads SEHNR; CDR2 reads FQNEAQ (reference sequence). The chain's CDR3 is CSSSSRGAGAYNEQFF. The CDR3 nucleotides are TGTTCCAGCAGCTCTAGAGGAGCGGGAGCCTACAATGAGCAGTTCTTC.

There are a few counts of this clonotype. The V call is TRBV18, the J call TRBJ2-7, with D possibly being TRBD1 (5 bases). The CDR3 has 14 residues. The germline CDR1 and CDR2 sequences are KGHSH and LQKENI. V was cut by 5 bases and J by 7 bases, with 18 bases left in between. CDR3 DNA: TGTGCCAGCTCAGCACAAGGGTCCCCAGGGGAGCAGTACTTC. This gives the protein CASSAQGSPGEQYF.

Remarks on this clonotype: This may stem from a read error, because a much larger clone lies one nucleotide away. The chain links TRBV7-9 to TRBJ2-1; the match to TRBD2 covers 8 bases. Germline V gene sequence: CDR1 SEHNR, CDR2 FQNEAQ (reference sequence). The CDR3 is 17 residues long. This CDR3 reads CASSFRKLAVGTSERFF. The DNA for the CDR3 is TGTGCCAGCAGCTTCCGAAAACTAGCGGTGGGTACTAGTGAGCGGTTCTTC.

This clonotype was counted only a few times. The chain uses TRBV11-2 and TRBJ2-1, with a possible D match to TRBD2 (6 bases). The V end lost 1 base, the J end lost 7 bases, and 17 bases lay between the germline ends. CDR1 and CDR2 from the germline V gene are SGHAT and FQNNGV. The CDR3 spans 16 residues. CDR3 residues: CASSLGWGSGWNEQFF. The CDR3 nucleotides read TGTGCCAGCAGCTTAGGATGGGGGAGCGGGTGGAATGAGCAGTTCTTC.

V gene TRBV27 combines with J gene TRBJ2-5, with TRBD2 matching over 12 bases. The V and J ends lost 3 bases and 4 bases, in that order; junction bases with no gene match: 12. The germline gives CDR1 MNHEY, CDR2 SMNVEV (reference sequence). The CDR3 spans 18 residues. CDR3 loop: CASSFGRTSGTLLETQYF. The CDR3 nucleotides are TGTGCCAGCAGTTTTGGGAGGACTAGCGGGACACTATTAGAGACCCAGTACTTC.

The V gene is TRBV5-1, the J gene TRBJ2-7, with unresolved D. V lost 4 bases and J lost 5, with 10 bases in between. Per germline, CDR1 SGHRS and CDR2 YFSETQ. The length of the CDR3 is 12 residues. DNA of the CDR3: TGCGCCAGCAGCCTTGAGCTGGACGAGCAGTACTTC. It is translated as CASSLELDEQYF.